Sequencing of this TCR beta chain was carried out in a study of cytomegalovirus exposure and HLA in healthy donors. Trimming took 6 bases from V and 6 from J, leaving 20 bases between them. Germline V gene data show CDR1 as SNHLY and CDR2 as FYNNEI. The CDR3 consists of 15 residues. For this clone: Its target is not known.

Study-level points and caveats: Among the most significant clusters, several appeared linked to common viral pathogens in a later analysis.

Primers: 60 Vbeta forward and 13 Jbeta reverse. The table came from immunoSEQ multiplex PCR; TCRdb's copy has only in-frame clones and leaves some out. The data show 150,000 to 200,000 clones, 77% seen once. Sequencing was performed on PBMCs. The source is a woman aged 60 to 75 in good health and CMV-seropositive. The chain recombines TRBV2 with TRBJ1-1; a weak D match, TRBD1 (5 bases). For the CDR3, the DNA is TGTGCCAGCAGCGGCCAGTCAGGGTATGGCGCTGAAGCTTTCTTT. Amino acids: CASSGQSGYGAEAFF.